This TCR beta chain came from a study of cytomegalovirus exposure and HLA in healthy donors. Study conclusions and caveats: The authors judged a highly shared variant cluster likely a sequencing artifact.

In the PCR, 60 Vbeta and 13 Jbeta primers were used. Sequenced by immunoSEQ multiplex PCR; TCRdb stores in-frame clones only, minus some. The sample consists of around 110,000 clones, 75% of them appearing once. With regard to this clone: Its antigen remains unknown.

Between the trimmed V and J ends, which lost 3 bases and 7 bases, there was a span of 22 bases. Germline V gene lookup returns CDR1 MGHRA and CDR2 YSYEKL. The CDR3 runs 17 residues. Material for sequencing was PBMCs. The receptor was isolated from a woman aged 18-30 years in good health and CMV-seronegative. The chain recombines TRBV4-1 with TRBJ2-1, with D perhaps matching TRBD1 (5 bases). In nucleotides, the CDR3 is TGCGCCAGCAGCCAGAGTAGGGGATCTAAAGGAGCTAATGAGCAGTTCTTC. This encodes CASSQSRGSKGANEQFF.